Listed here are 5 T cell receptor beta chains from one sample, sequenced in a study of human T cells and chemical hapten exposure. TCRdb fed the RACE reads into MiXCR, producing one record per CDR3 protein. Of 130,000 or so distinct CDR3 sequences listed, approximately 8.3% are singletons. As for time point: healthy volunteer bleed at 2 weeks. Whole blood that had not been fractionated was the source of extracted total RNA. Sequencing was carried out using whole blood. These receptors came from a male donor in good health. Some clones in this sample may be carry-over from other donors' samples.

This clonotype was counted only a few times. The V call is TRBV19, the J call TRBJ2-7; weak D call: TRBD1 (6 bases). Germline assignment: CDR1 LNHDA and CDR2 SQIVND (reference sequence). The V gene lost 1 base and the J gene lost 0 bases, with 10 bases spanning the gap. The CDR3 runs to 15 residues. The CDR3 coding sequence is TGTGCCAGTAGTATAGTCCACAGGGACTCCTACGAGCAGTACTTC. It yields the protein CASSIVHRDSYEQYF.

This clonotype was picked up a small number of times. The chain carries TRBV6-6 and TRBJ2-2, with 10 bases aligning to TRBD2. Germline CDR1 and CDR2: MNHNY and SVGAGI (reference sequence). The CDR3 spans 16 residues. V gave up 6 bases and J gave up 4 bases; unmatched junction bases: 8. The CDR3 DNA sequence: TGTGCCAGCAGATCCGATCGACTAGCGGGCACCGGGGAGCTGTTTTTT. Its translation: CASRSDRLAGTGELFF.

In its sample, this clonotype was seen a few times. V gene TRBV5-1 combines with J gene TRBJ1-4; possibly TRBD1 for D (5 bases). CDR1 is SGHRS, CDR2 YFSETQ, per germline. Trimming removed 0 bases from V and 8 bases from J, with 14 bases in between. The CDR3 extends over 15 amino acids. CDR3 DNA sequence: TGCGCCAGCAGCTTGGGACAGTTTAAAGGGGAAAAACTGTTTTTT. Protein: CASSLGQFKGEKLFF.

J is TRBJ2-5 and V is TRBV12-3 or TRBV12-4; TRBD2 matches at 7 bases. This CDR3 has 17 residues. Trimming at V came to 5 bases and at J to 0 bases, leaving 12 bases not matched to a gene. This CDR3 is CASSHLPGLTYQETQYF. The CDR3 DNA follows: TGTGCCAGCAGTCACCTACCGGGACTAACATACCAAGAGACCCAGTACTTC.

This clonotype has a count of ten or more. The rearrangement uses TRBV27 and TRBJ1-1, with 9 bases identical to TRBD1. Trimming took 4 bases from V and 3 from J; bases not matched to a gene: 3. This CDR3 comprises 14 residues. Germline lookup yields CDR1 MNHEY and CDR2 SMNVEV (reference sequence). This chain's CDR3 is CASSSRDRDTEAFF. CDR3 in DNA: TGTGCCAGCAGTTCCCGGGACAGGGACACTGAAGCTTTCTTT.